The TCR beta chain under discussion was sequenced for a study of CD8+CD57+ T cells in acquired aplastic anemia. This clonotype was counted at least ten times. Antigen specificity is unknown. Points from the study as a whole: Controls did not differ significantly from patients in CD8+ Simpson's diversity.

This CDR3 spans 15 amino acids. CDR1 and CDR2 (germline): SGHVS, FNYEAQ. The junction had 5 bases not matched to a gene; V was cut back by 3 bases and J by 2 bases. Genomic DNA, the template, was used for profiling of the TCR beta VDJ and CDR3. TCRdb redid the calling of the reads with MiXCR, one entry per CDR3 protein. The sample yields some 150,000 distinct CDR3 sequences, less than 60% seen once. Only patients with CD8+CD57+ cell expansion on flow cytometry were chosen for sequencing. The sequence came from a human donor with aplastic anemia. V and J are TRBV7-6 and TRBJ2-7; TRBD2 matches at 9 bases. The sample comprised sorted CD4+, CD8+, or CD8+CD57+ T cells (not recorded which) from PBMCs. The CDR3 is CASSLGAGGAYEQYF. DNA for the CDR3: TGTGCCAGCAGCTTGGGGGCGGGAGGGGCCTACGAGCAGTACTTC.